Shown below are 10 T cell receptor beta chains from a single sample sequenced in a study of response to subunit inactivated influenza vaccine. Each CDR3 protein gets one entry after TCRdb re-called the RT-PCR reads with MiXCR. The top ten clones hold roughly 24% of a sample with approximately 200,000 distinct CDR3 sequences, approximately 15% of them seen once. The sample consisted of CD8+ T cells sorted from PBMCs, taken 5 to 6 days after vaccination. These receptors all come from a man aged 50 to 59 who received an inactivated influenza vaccine.

This chain joins TRBV28 and TRBJ2-7; D is uncertain. V shed 2 bases and J shed 3 bases, with 11 bases lying between them. Germline lookup yields CDR1 MDHEN and CDR2 SYDVKM. The CDR3 runs 14 residues. The CDR3 spells CASSLRNINYEQYF. CDR3 DNA: TGTGCCAGCAGTTTAAGAAATATCAACTACGAGCAGTACTTC.

Comments on this clonotype: A clone one base away is much larger, so this may be a read error. The J gene is TRBJ2-1, the V gene TRBV9; 8 nucleotides agree with TRBD2. CDR1 and CDR2 from the germline V gene are SGDLS and YYNGEE. The CDR3 loop spans 14 amino acids. The DNA for the CDR3 is TGTGCCAGCAGCGGAGCGGGAGCTAGCGATGAGCAGTCCTTC. Translation: CASSGAGASDEQSF.

This clonotype was seen ten or more times. V gene TRBV12-3 or TRBV12-4 combines with J gene TRBJ2-7; no clear D. This CDR3 contains 14 residues. Deletions cut 2 bases from V and 4 bases from J, with 12 bases between. DNA of the CDR3: TGTGCCAGCAGTTTAAAGGGTTTCTGGTACGAGCAGTACTTC. Its translation is CASSLKGFWYEQYF.

This clonotype has a handful of counts. The chain combines TRBV4-3 with TRBJ2-3; 7 bases line up with TRBD2. CDR1 is LGHNA, CDR2 YSLEER, per germline. V was clipped by 0 bases and J by 5 bases; unmatched bases: 8. The length of the CDR3 is 16 residues. The CDR3 here is CASSQDQGGSEDTQYF. In DNA, the CDR3 is TGCGCCAGCAGCCAAGATCAGGGCGGGAGCGAAGATACGCAGTATTTT.

The chain uses TRBV28 and TRBJ1-4; D uncertain. V dropped 3 bases and J dropped 6 bases, with 11 bases sitting between them. From germline, CDR1 is MDHEN and CDR2 SYDVKM. The CDR3 contains 14 residues. CDR3 sequence reads: CASSLYSGYEKLFF. In DNA, the CDR3 is TGTGCCAGCAGTTTGTACAGCGGATATGAAAAACTGTTTTTT.

The chain employs TRBV4-1 and TRBJ1-1; 7 bases are shared with TRBD1. This CDR3 has 14 amino acids. Germline loops: CDR1 MGHRA, CDR2 YSYEKL. V lost 4 bases, J lost 3 bases, and 5 bases stayed unmatched. For the CDR3, the DNA is TGCGCCAGCAGCCTCACAGGGGCGGACACTGAAGCTTTCTTT. Translated, it gives CASSLTGADTEAFF.

This chain links TRBV7-9 with TRBJ1-2, with 8 bases lining up with TRBD1. The CDR3 contains 14 residues. V dropped 5 bases and J dropped 2; count of bases not matched to a gene: 4. Germline V gene data show CDR1 as SEHNR and CDR2 as FQNEAQ (reference sequence). The CDR3 protein is CASSRGTGNYGYTF. In DNA form, the CDR3 reads TGTGCCAGCAGCCGAGGGACAGGAAACTATGGCTACACCTTC.

The sample holds many counts of this clonotype. The chain has TRBV5-1 and TRBJ2-7, with D perhaps matching TRBD1 (6 bases). Deletions cut 0 bases from V and 2 bases from J, with 9 bases between. CDR3 length: 14 residues. CDR1 is SGHRS, CDR2 YFSETQ, per germline. The chain's CDR3 is CASSLGDKAYEQYF. CDR3 sequence (DNA): TGCGCCAGCAGCTTGGGGGACAAAGCCTACGAGCAGTACTTC.

This clonotype was counted between two and nine times. The rearrangement uses TRBV19 and TRBJ2-7; D tentatively reads TRBD1 or TRBD2 (5 bases each). This CDR3 comprises 15 residues. V was cut by 3 bases and J by 2 bases, with 14 bases left in between. Germline CDR1 and CDR2: LNHDA and SQIVND (reference sequence). CDR3 in DNA: TGTGCCAGTAGTATTTTCGGGACGGCGGCCTACGAGCAGTACTTC. Its translation: CASSIFGTAAYEQYF.

There are a few counts of this clonotype. The chain carries TRBV11-2 and TRBJ1-1; 8 nucleotides line up with TRBD1. CDR1 and CDR2 (germline): SGHAT, FQNNGV. J lost 0 bases, V lost 1 base, and 25 bases had no gene match. This CDR3 comprises 23 residues. CDR3 coding DNA: TGTGCCAGCAGCTTAGTATCTACCCTAGGACAGGGTGAAGGACGGGGTTTGAACACTGAAGCTTTCTTT. Its protein product is CASSLVSTLGQGEGRGLNTEAFF.